This T cell receptor beta chain was found in a study of cytomegalovirus exposure and HLA in healthy donors. Study-wide findings and caveats: Association of a missense DCLRE1C variant with TCR beta V- and J-gene trimming was reported in a later analysis. TCR beta V segments were, for the most part, productive about 87% or about 30% of the time in an earlier analysis. The study designated about 180 TCR beta chains cytomegalovirus-associated.

Note on this clone: The antigen is undetermined.

The V gene lost 11 bases and the J gene lost 1 base, with 14 bases spanning the gap. The CDR3 is 13 residues long. The germline gives CDR1 SEHNR, CDR2 FQNEAQ (reference sequence). Primers for the PCR totalled 60 Vbeta and 13 Jbeta. Using immunoSEQ multiplex PCR, the repertoire was profiled, and TCRdb retains in-frame clones only, with some absent. The table has about 120,000 clones, roughly 63% seen once. The sequencing input was PBMCs. This TCR was recovered from a man aged 35 to 55 in good health and CMV-seropositive. The chain couples TRBV7-9 to TRBJ1-2; possibly TRBD1 for D (6 bases). The CDR3: CASRGQNNYGYTF. DNA for the CDR3: TGTGCCTCTCGAGGACAGAATAACTATGGCTACACCTTC. Supplemented by reference TRBV7-9 and TRBJ1-2, the full variable domain reads DTGVSQNPRHKITKRGQNVTFRCDPISEHNRLYWYRQTLGQGPEFLTYFQNEAQLEKSRLLSDRFSAERPKGSFSTLEIQRTEQGDSAMYLCASRGQNNYGYTFGSGTRLTVV.